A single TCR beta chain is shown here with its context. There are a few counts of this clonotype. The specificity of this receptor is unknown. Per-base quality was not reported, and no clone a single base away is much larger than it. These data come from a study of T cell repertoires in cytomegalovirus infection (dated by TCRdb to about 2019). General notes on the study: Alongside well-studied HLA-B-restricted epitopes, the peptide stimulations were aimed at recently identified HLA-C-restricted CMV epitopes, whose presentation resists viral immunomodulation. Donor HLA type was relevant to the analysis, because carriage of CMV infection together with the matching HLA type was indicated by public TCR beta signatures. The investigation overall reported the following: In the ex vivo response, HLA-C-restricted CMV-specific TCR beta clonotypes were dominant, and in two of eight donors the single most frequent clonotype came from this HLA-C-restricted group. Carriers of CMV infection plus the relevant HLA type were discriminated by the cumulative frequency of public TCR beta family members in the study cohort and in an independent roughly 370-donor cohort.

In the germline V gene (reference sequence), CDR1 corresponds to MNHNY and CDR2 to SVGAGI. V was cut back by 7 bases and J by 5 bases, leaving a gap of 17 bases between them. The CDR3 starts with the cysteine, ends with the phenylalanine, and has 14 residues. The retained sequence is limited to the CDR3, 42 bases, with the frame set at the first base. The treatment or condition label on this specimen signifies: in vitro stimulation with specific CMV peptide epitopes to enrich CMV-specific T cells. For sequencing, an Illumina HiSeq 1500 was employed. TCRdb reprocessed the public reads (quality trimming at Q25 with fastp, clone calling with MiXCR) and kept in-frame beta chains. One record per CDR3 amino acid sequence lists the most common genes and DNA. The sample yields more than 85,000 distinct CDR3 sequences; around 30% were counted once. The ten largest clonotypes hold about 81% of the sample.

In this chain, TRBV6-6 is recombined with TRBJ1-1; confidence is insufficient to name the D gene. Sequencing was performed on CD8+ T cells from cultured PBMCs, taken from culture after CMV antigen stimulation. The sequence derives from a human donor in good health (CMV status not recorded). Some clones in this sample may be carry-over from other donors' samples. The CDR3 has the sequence CASTISEAGTEAFF. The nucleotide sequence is TGTGCCAGCACCATAAGTGAAGCGGGAACTGAAGCTTTCTTT.